This T cell receptor beta chain was retrieved from a study of OX40 agonist ivuxolimab in advanced cancers. A note on the overall study: The costimulatory receptor OX40 (CD134) was targeted by ivuxolimab, a fully human IgG2 agonistic monoclonal antibody. Intravenous ivuxolimab was administered to patients every 2 weeks at six dose levels: 0.01, 0.1, 0.3, 1.5, 3 and 10 mg/kg. Of the approximately 54 dose-escalation patients, hepatocellular carcinoma was present in around 20, melanoma in some 15, renal cell carcinoma in 9 and head and neck cancer in 9. In the dose-escalation cohort, 65% to 90% of patients were male, and the mean age was approximately 60 years, with a range of about 23 to 85. Patients were allowed to have had prior anti-PD-1, anti-PD-L1 or anti-CTLA-4 therapy, and more than 30% of the dose-escalation patients had previously received checkpoint inhibitors. Partial responses occurred in three dose-escalation patients, of whom one had hepatocellular carcinoma and two had cutaneous melanoma. Peripheral TCRbeta sequencing was intended to test whether TCR sequence diversity was altered and clonal T-cell expansion was caused by ivuxolimab. The paper covers the monotherapy dose-escalation part of the phase I ivuxolimab trial, which included N of about 56 patients.

Of note for this clone: Its recognized antigen is unknown. Base quality data are lacking; no much larger clone is found one base away.

From its cysteine to its phenylalanine, the CDR3 spans 13 amino acids. Only the CDR3 part of the read is kept: 39 bases, read in frame from the first base. CDR1 and CDR2 (SGHRS, YFSETQ) derive from the germline V gene. V gives up 4 bases and J gives up 1 base, and the segment between their germline ends measures 5 bases. Patients with autoimmune disease history or receiving systemic immunosuppression were excluded from the trial. Peripheral blood for TCR sequencing was drawn from every dose cohort at baseline, at cycle 4 day 1 and at cycle 7 day 1. The samples were taken from a phase I, first-in-human, multicenter, open-label dose-escalation trial of ivuxolimab. Adults with locally advanced or metastatic melanoma, renal cell, hepatocellular, or head and neck squamous cell carcinoma were enrolled in the trial. Before TCR sequencing, CD4+ T cells and CD8+ T cells from peripheral blood were sorted into separate populations.

Results the study describes overall, beyond this receptor: Which antigens the clonally expanded peripheral T cells were specific for was not determined. After ivuxolimab, CD8+ T cells had more expanded clones than CD4+ T cells on average. Clonal expansion of both CD4+ and CD8+ blood T cells was observed from baseline to week 6 at doses 0.1 to 3.0 mg/kg. Low levels of normalized T-cell clonal expansion were also seen in some patients who did not respond. In the 0.1-3.0 mg/kg groups, partial responders were among the patients with the lowest normalized peripheral clonal expansion, particularly in CD8+ T cells.

Genomic DNA was isolated from the sorted cells so that the TCRbeta CDR3 region could be sequenced. The immunoSEQ Assay was used for sequencing of TCRbeta CDR3 regions. TCRdb limited this immuneACCESS table to in-frame rearrangements with V and J called. A share of clones is missing; checked studies link under half to unresolved V genes, and the rest is unexplained. In all, the sample holds about 73,000 clones, and more than 80% of those were seen once. Approximately 11% of the sample goes to the ten largest clones. This receptor was taken from an adult with an advanced solid tumor such as melanoma, head and neck, liver or kidney cancer. The chain was built from TRBV5-1 and TRBJ2-2, with the D gene too uncertain to name. The starting material was CD4+ or CD8+ T cells sorted from blood, obtained in a trial of the OX40 agonist ivuxolimab. The DNA sequence is given as TGCGCCAGCAGCCGAGAGAACACCGGGGAGCTGTTTTTT. It encodes CASSRENTGELFF.